Included here is one TCR beta chain sequence, with context. This record comes from a study of blood T cell repertoires in COVID-19. Germline lookup yields CDR1 LNHNV and CDR2 YYDKDF (reference sequence). This CDR3 spans 16 amino acids. Trimming shortened V by 0 bases and J by 4 bases, and 15 bases separated the two germline ends. TCRdb keeps only in-frame clones here, not all; method: immunoSEQ multiplex PCR. The table records roughly 330,000 clones, roughly 90% of them present only once. This receptor was identified in a man between 18 and 29 years old who had recovered from COVID-19. The rearrangement uses TRBV15 and TRBJ1-2; a possible D gene is TRBD1 (5 bases). Sequencing input: peripheral blood. This chain's CDR3 is CATSRDRLDSFYGYTF. The CDR3 region has the DNA TGTGCCACCAGCAGAGACCGTCTCGACAGTTTCTATGGCTACACCTTC.